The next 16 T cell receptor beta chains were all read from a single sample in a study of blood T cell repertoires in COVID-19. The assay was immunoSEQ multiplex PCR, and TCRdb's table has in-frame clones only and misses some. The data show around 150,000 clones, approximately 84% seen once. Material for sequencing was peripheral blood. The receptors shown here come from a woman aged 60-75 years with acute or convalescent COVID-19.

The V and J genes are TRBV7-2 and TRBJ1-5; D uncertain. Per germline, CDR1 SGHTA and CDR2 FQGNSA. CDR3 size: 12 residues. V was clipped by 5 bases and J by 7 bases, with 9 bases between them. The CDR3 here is CASSVGEQPQHF. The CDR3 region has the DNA TGTGCCAGCAGCGTCGGAGAACAGCCCCAGCATTTT.

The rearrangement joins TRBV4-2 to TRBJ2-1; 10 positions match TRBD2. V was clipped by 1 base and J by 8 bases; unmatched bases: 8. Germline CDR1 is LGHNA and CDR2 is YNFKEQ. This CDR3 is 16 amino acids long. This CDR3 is CASSQGGAGGPDEQFF. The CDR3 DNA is TGTGCCAGCAGCCAAGGGGGAGCGGGAGGGCCCGATGAGCAGTTCTTC.

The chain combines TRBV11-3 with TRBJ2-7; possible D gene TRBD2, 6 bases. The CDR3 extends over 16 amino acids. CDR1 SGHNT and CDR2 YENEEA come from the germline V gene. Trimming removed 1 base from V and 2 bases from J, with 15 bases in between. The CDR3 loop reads CASSLGSGDSAYEQYF. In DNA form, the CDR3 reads TGTGCCAGCAGCTTAGGAAGTGGGGACTCGGCCTACGAGCAGTACTTC.

This CDR3 reads CASSSGDRGEQYF. The CDR3 DNA is TGTGCCAGCAGTTCAGGGGACAGGGGGGAGCAGTACTTC. The J gene is TRBJ2-7, the V gene TRBV6-5; 11 nucleotides agree with TRBD1. Germline V gives CDR1 MNHEY, CDR2 SVGAGI. The CDR3 contains 13 residues. Trimming cost V 4 bases and J 7 bases; bases outside gene matches: 3.

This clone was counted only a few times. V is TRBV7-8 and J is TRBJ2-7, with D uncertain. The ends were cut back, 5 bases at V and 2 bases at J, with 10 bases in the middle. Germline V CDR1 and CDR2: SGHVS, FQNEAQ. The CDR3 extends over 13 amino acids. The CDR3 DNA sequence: TGTGCCAGCAGCGGTACAGTTACCTACGAGCAGTACTTC. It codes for CASSGTVTYEQYF.

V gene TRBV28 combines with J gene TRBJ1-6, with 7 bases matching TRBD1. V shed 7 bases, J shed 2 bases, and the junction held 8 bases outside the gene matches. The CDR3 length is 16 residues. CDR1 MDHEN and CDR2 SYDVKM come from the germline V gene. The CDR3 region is CASKWTGGTYNSPLHF. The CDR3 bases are TGTGCCAGCAAGTGGACAGGTGGAACCTATAATTCACCCCTCCACTTT.

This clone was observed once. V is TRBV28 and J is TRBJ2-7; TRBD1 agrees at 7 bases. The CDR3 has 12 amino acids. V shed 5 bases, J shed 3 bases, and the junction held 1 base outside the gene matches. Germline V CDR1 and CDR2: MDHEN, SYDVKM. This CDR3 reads CASSTGVYEQYF. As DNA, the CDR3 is TGTGCCAGCAGTACAGGGGTCTACGAGCAGTACTTC.

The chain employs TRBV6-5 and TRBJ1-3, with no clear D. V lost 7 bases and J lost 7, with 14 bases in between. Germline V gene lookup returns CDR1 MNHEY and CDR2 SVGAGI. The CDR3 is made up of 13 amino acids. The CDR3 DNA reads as TGTGCCAGCACTTCACCGCCCGCGAACACCATATATTTT. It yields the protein CASTSPPANTIYF.

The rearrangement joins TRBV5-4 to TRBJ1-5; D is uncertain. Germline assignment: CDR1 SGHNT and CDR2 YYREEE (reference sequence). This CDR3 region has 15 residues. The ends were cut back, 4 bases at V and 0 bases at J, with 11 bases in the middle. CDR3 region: CASSPGLDSNQPQHF. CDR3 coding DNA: TGTGCCAGCAGCCCAGGACTCGATAGCAATCAGCCCCAGCATTTT.

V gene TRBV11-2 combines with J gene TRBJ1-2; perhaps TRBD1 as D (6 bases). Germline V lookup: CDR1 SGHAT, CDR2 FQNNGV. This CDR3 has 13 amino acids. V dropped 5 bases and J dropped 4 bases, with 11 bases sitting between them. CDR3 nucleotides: TGTGCCAGCAGCCCCCCACAGGGCTATGGCTACACCTTC. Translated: CASSPPQGYGYTF. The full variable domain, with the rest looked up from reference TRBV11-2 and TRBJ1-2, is EAGVAQSPRYKIIEKRQSVAFWCNPISGHATLYWYQQILGQGPKLLIQFQNNGVVDDSQLPKDRFSAERLKGVDSTLKIQPAKLEDSAVYLCASSPPQGYGYTFGSGTRLTVV.

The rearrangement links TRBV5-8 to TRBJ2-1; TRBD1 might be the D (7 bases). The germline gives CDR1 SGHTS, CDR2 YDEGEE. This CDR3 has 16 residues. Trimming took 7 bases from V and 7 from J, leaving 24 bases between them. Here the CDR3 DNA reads TGTGCCAGCCCGAACCCTCCAGGGGGGCTACGGAATGAGCAGTTCTTC. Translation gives CASPNPPGGLRNEQFF.

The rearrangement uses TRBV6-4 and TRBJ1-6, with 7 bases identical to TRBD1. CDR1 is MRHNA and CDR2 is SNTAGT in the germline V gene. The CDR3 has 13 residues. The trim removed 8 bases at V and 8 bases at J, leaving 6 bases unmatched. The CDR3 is CASSGTADSPLHF. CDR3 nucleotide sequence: TGTGCCAGCTCCGGGACAGCGGATTCACCCCTCCACTTT.

CDR3 nucleotides: TGTGCCAGCAGCTTAGATAGGGTACGGACAGGGACCACTGAAGCTTTCTTT. This codes for CASSLDRVRTGTTEAFF. The chain recombines TRBV11-3 with TRBJ1-1; TRBD1 matches 8 bases. The CDR3 is 17 residues long. Looked up from germline, CDR1 is SGHNT and CDR2 is YENEEA. The junction had 10 bases not matched to a gene; V was cut back by 0 bases and J by 4 bases. The complete variable domain, with remaining parts taken from reference TRBV11-3 and TRBJ1-1, reads EAGVVQSPRYKIIEKKQPVAFWCNPISGHNTLYWYLQNLGQGPELLIRYENEEAVDDSQLPKDRFSAERLKGVDSTLKIQPAELGDSAVYLCASSLDRVRTGTTEAFFGQGTRLTVV.

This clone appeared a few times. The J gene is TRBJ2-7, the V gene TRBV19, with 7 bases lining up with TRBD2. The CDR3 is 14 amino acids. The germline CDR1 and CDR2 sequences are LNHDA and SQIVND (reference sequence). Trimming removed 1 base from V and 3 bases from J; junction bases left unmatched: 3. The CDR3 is CASSIGGGFYEQYF. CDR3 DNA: TGTGCCAGTAGTATAGGGGGAGGGTTCTACGAGCAGTACTTC.

CDR3: CASSIQGLGYTF. The CDR3 coding sequence is TGTGCCAGCAGTATACAGGGTTTGGGCTACACCTTC. The chain employs TRBV6-2 or TRBV6-3 and TRBJ1-2, with D possibly matching TRBD1 (6 bases). Germline CDR1 and CDR2: MNHEY and SVGEGT. This CDR3 has 12 residues. Trimming pared 5 bases from V and 8 bases from J, leaving 12 bases between.

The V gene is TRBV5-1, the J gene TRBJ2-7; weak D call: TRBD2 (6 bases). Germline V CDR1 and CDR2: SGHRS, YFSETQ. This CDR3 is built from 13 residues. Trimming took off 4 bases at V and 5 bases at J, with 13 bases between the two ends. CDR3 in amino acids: CASSAGPQDEQYF. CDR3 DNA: TGCGCCAGCAGCGCGGGACCACAGGACGAGCAGTACTTC.